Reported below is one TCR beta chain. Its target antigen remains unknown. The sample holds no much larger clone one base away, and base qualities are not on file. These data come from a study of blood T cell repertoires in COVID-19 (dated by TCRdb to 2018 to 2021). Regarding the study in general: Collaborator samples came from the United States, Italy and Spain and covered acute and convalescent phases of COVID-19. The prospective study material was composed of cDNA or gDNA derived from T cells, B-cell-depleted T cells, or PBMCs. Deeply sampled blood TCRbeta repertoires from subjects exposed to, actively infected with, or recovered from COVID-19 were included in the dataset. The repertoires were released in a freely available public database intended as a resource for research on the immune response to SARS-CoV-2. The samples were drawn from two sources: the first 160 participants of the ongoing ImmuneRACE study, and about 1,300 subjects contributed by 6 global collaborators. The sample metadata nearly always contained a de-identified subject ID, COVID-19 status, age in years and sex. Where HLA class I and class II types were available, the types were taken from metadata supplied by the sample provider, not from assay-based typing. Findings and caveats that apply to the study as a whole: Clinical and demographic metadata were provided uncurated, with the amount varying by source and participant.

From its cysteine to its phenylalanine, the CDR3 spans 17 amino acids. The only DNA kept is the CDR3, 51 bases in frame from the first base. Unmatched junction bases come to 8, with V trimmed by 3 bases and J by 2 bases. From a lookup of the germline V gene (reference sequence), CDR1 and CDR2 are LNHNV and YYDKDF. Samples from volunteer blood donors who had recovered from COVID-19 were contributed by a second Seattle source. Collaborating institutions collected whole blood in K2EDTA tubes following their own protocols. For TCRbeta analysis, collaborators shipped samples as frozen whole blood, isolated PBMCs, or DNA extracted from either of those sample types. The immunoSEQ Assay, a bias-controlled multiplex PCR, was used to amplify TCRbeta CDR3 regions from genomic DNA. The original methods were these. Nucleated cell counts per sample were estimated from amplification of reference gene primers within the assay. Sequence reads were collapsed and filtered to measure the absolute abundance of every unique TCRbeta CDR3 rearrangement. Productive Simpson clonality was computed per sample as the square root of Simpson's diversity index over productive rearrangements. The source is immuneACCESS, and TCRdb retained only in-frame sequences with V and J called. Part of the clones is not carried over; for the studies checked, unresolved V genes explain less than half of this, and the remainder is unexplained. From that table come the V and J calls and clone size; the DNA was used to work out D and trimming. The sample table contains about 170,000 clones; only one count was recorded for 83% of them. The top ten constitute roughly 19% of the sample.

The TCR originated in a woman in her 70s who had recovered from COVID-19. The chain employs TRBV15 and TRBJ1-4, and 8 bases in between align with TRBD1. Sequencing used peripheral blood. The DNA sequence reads TGTGCCACCAGCAGGGGCGGACAGGGCGGGACTAATGAAAAACTGTTTTTT. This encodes CATSRGGQGGTNEKLFF.